The clone carrying this T cell receptor beta chain has at least ten counts. The antigen remains undetermined. An equimolar mix of two oligonucleotides served as the beta constant-region primer for TRBC1 and TRBC2. Ligation attached a single-stranded oligonucleotide with a 12-nucleotide UMI and the SP2 primer to the cDNA 3' end. From the UMI-ligation and nested PCR reads, TCRdb called clonotypes with MiXCR, one entry per CDR3 protein. The sample consists of thousands of distinct CDR3 sequences, roughly 7% of them appearing once. The sample comes from a study of naive and memory T cell subsets. Overall study results and limits: RNA-based TCR counts may shift with T cell activation and differentiation. Over 85% of naive TCR sequences appeared only once after error correction, unlike memory subsets.

Germline V gene sequence: CDR1 MNHNY, CDR2 SVGAGI (reference sequence). The CDR3 extends over 15 amino acids. The trim removed 2 bases at V and 5 bases at J, leaving 6 bases unmatched. After the first PCR, alpha and beta chain libraries were processed separately. Material for sequencing was CD4+ TEMRA cells from blood. Subset in this sample: effector memory re-expressing CD45RA, CD45RA+ CD27-. The V and J genes are TRBV6-6 and TRBJ2-7; 10 bases are shared with TRBD2. The source of this sequence is a human donor in good health. The CDR3 bases are TGTGCCAGCAGTTACGAGCGGGAGGGCAAAAACGAGCAGTACTTC. Its translation is CASSYEREGKNEQYF.